These 18 T cell receptor beta chains were all obtained from the same sample, sequenced in a study of cytomegalovirus exposure and HLA in healthy donors (dated by TCRdb to between 2016 and 2019). The library was produced with the immunoSEQ multiplex PCR assay. Drawn from immuneACCESS, this table holds only the in-frame rearrangements with V and J called that TCRdb kept. Clones are partly lost; checked studies trace under half to an unresolved V gene and leave the rest unexplained. For this sample the table gives some 110,000 clones, of which around 86% were detected only once. The top ten constitute approximately 4% of the sample. The sequenced sample consisted of PBMCs. Receptors originate from a woman aged 18-30 years in good health and CMV-seropositive.

In the case of this clone: Compared with germline, one end of the junction differs, possibly owing to a read error. V is TRBV28 and J is TRBJ1-6; tentatively, D is TRBD1 (6 bases). Per germline, CDR1 MDHEN and CDR2 SYDVKM. CDR3 size: 14 residues. CDR3: CASSSTGTTAPMDF. The CDR3 DNA reads as TGTGCCAGCAGTTCTACCGGGACAACGGCCCCAATGGACTTT.

The chain carries TRBV6-1 and TRBJ2-1; D may be TRBD2 (6 bases). The CDR3 length is 16 residues. The germline V gene has CDR1 MNHNS and CDR2 SASEGT. V lost 0 bases to trimming and J lost 3 bases, with 12 bases between them. The CDR3 DNA is TGTGCCAGCAGTGAAGCGGAGGGAGACGACTACAATGAGCAGTTCTTC. Translated, it gives CASSEAEGDDYNEQFF.

On this clone: The sample holds other DNA sequences that translate to the same CDR3. The V call is TRBV6-5, the J call TRBJ2-7, with D possibly being TRBD1 (5 bases). The CDR3 sequence is 13 residues long. The germline V gene has CDR1 MNHEY and CDR2 SVGAGI. The V and J ends lost 2 bases and 0 bases respectively, with 5 bases between them. In nucleotides, the CDR3 is TGTGCCAGCAGTTACGGGGCCTCCTACGAGCAGTACTTC. Protein product: CASSYGASYEQYF.

This clone was seen just once. The chain has TRBV27 and TRBJ1-2; 7 bases are a match to TRBD1. This CDR3 has 13 residues. V gave up 7 bases and J gave up 4 bases; unmatched junction bases: 6. CDR1 and CDR2 (germline): MNHEY, SMNVEV (reference sequence). This CDR3 reads CASKGDSFYGYTF. The DNA of the CDR3 is TGTGCCAGCAAGGGGGACAGTTTCTATGGCTACACCTTC.

The chain couples TRBV10-3 to TRBJ2-2, with 8 bases identical to TRBD2. V was pared by 5 bases and J by 6 bases, with 2 bases of the junction left unmatched. Germline-derived CDR1 and CDR2 are ENHRY and SYGVKD. The CDR3 is 13 amino acids. The CDR3 here is CAISREGPGELFF. The CDR3 nucleotides read TGTGCCATCAGTCGGGAGGGCCCCGGGGAGCTGTTTTTT.

The chain links TRBV4-2 to TRBJ2-1, with 7 nucleotides matching TRBD2. Trimming cost V 0 bases and J 2 bases; bases outside gene matches: 4. The germline gives CDR1 LGHNA, CDR2 YNFKEQ. The CDR3 is made up of 16 amino acids. Here the CDR3 DNA reads TGTGCCAGCAGCCAAGAGGTCAGCGGGGCCTACAATGAGCAGTTCTTC. This gives the protein CASSQEVSGAYNEQFF.

The rearrangement uses TRBV7-9 and TRBJ2-3; 10 nucleotides align to TRBD1. Per germline, CDR1 SEHNR and CDR2 FQNEAQ (reference sequence). Losses at the gene ends were 4 bases for V and 4 bases for J; bases not matched to a gene: 11. The CDR3 spans 17 residues. CDR3 nucleotides: TGTGCCAGCAGCTCCCCGCCGGGACAGGGGTTCGCAGATACGCAGTATTTT. Translated: CASSSPPGQGFADTQYF.

The chain has TRBV6-1 and TRBJ1-3; 9 nucleotides agree with TRBD1. The CDR3 length is 16 residues. Germline CDR1 MNHNS, CDR2 SASEGT. Trimming took 4 bases from V and 0 from J; bases not matched to a gene: 4. The CDR3 loop is CASSARDRVSGNTIYF. CDR3 DNA sequence: TGTGCCAGCAGTGCAAGGGACAGGGTCTCTGGAAACACCATATATTTT.

This clone was observed a single time. The chain is built from TRBV7-9 and TRBJ1-2; the D gene is possibly TRBD1 (6 bases). CDR1 is SEHNR and CDR2 is FQNEAQ in the germline V gene (reference sequence). The CDR3 runs 15 residues. The V end was cut by 6 bases, the J end by 1 base, with 15 bases between. CDR3 amino acids: CASRPGDNLNYGYTF. CDR3 DNA: TGTGCCAGCAGGCCCGGGGACAACCTTAACTATGGCTACACCTTC.

The V and J genes are TRBV7-6 and TRBJ2-7; a weak D match, TRBD2 (5 bases). This CDR3 has 14 amino acids. Germline CDR1 SGHVS, CDR2 FNYEAQ. The V and J ends lost 2 bases and 2 bases respectively, with 10 bases between them. CDR3 coding DNA: TGTGCCAGCAGCTTAAGAGGGTCTGCCTACGAGCAGTACTTC. Amino acids: CASSLRGSAYEQYF.

The chain links TRBV6-5 to TRBJ2-5; 7 bases map to TRBD1. The ends lost 6 bases at V and 5 bases at J; junction bases unmatched: 6. CDR1 is MNHEY, CDR2 SVGAGI, per germline. There are 13 residues in the CDR3. CDR3 loop: CASSQTGMETQYF. As DNA, the CDR3 is TGTGCCAGCAGCCAGACAGGGATGGAGACCCAGTACTTC.

The chain joins TRBV7-6 to TRBJ2-2; tentatively, D is TRBD2 (6 bases). CDR1 and CDR2 from the germline V gene are SGHVS and FNYEAQ. This CDR3 contains 15 residues. V was cut by 3 bases and J by 2 bases, with 10 bases left in between. This CDR3 is CASSFAGSNTGELFF. The DNA for the CDR3 is TGTGCCAGCAGCTTTGCGGGGTCCAACACCGGGGAGCTGTTTTTT. Supplemented by reference TRBV7-6 and TRBJ2-2, the full variable domain reads GAGVSQSPRYKVTKRGQDVALRCDPISGHVSLYWYRQALGQGPEFLTYFNYEAQQDKSGLPNDRFSAERPEGSISTLTIQRTEQRDSAMYRCASSFAGSNTGELFFGEGSRLTVL.

The chain combines TRBV27 with TRBJ1-4; D is unclear. V lost 6 bases to trimming and J lost 2 bases, with 10 bases between them. The CDR3 sequence is 14 residues long. CDR1 MNHEY and CDR2 SMNVEV come from the germline V gene (reference sequence). CDR3: CASREAGTNEKLFF. The CDR3 coding sequence is TGTGCCAGCAGAGAAGCGGGCACTAATGAAAAACTGTTTTTT.

The chain is built from TRBV5-1 and TRBJ1-1; 7 bases align to TRBD1. Losses at the gene ends were 3 bases for V and 1 base for J; bases not matched to a gene: 6. The length of the CDR3 is 15 residues. Looked up from germline, CDR1 is SGHRS and CDR2 is YFSETQ. The CDR3 DNA reads TGCGCCAGCAGCTCAACAGGGGAGGCGAACACTGAAGCTTTCTTT. Its translation: CASSSTGEANTEAFF.

The genes are TRBV5-8 and TRBJ2-1; TRBD2 agrees at 15 bases. The CDR3 loop spans 18 amino acids. V was pared by 3 bases and J by 7 bases, with 11 bases of the junction left unmatched. The germline gives CDR1 SGHTS, CDR2 YDEGEE. Written as DNA, the CDR3 is TGTGCCAGCAGCTCTATCTCCCCGGGGACTAGCGGGAGGAATGAGCAGTTCTTC. As protein: CASSSISPGTSGRNEQFF.

The chain recombines TRBV11-3 with TRBJ2-1, with TRBD2 matching over 8 bases. CDR1 and CDR2 (germline): SGHNT, YENEEA. J was trimmed by 4 bases and V by 6 bases; bases with no gene match: 5. The CDR3 is 14 residues long. CDR3 sequence reads: CASSRAGEYNEQFF. Written as DNA, the CDR3 is TGTGCCAGCAGTCGAGCGGGAGAGTACAATGAGCAGTTCTTC.

In regard to this clone: A read error is possible here, since a much larger clone lies one base away. The chain joins TRBV28 to TRBJ2-3, with 7 positions matching TRBD2. Germline CDR1 reads MDHEN; CDR2 reads SYDVKM. With V trimmed by 5 bases and J by 0 bases, 2 bases remained unmatched. This CDR3 is 14 amino acids long. In DNA form, the CDR3 reads TGTGCCAGCAGTGATAGCGGGAGCACAGATACGCAGTATTTT. This translates into CASSDSGSTDTQYF.

The V and J genes are TRBV2 and TRBJ1-3; D not resolved. V lost 1 base to trimming and J lost 5 bases, with 9 bases between them. The length of the CDR3 is 14 residues. Germline CDR1 is SNHLY and CDR2 is FYNNEI. Written as DNA, the CDR3 is TGTGCCAGCAGTGAAGGAGGGCAGAGAAACACCATATATTTT. It encodes CASSEGGQRNTIYF.